This paragraph covers one T cell receptor (beta chain) sequence. Antigen: not known. Healthy people donating bone marrow made up the donors. This sample is drawn from a study of cytomegalovirus exposure and HLA in healthy donors. Study-wide findings and caveats: Rare TCR sequences predominated, though certain public TCRs were found in many donors. CMV serostatus was the sole immune exposure information available.

CDR1 MNHNY and CDR2 SVGAGI come from the germline V gene (reference sequence). CDR3 size: 16 residues. The trim removed 5 bases at V and 6 bases at J, leaving 9 bases unmatched. The PCR employed 60 Vbeta primers together with 13 Jbeta primers. Only in-frame clones appear in the TCRdb table, and some are missing; sequencing was by immunoSEQ multiplex PCR. The table shows fewer than 250,000 clones, with roughly 77% occurring only once. The clonotype comes from a woman aged 50 to 65 in good health and CMV-seronegative. Material for sequencing was PBMCs. This rearrangement joins TRBV6-6 to TRBJ2-2; TRBD1 aligns across 10 bases. The CDR3 nucleotides are TGTGCCAGCAGTCCCCCGGGACAGGGGTTTTCCGGGGAGCTGTTTTTT. Protein sequence: CASSPPGQGFSGELFF.